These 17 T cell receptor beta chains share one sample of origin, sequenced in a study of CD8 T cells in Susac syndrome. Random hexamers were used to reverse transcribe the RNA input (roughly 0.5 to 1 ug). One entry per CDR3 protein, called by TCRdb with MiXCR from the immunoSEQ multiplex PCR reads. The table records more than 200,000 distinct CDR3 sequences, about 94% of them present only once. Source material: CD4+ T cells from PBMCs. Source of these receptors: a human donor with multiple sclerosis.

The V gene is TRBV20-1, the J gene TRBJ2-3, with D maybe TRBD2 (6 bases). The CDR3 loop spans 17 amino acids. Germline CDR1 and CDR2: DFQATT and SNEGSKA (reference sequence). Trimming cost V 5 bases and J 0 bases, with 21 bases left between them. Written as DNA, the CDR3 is TGCAGTGCTCCCAACCCTTCCGGGACTTCTAGCACAGATACGCAGTATTTT. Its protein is CSAPNPSGTSSTDTQYF.

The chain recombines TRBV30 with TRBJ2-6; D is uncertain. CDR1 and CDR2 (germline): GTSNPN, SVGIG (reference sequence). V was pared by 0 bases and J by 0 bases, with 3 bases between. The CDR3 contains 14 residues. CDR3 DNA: TGTGCCTGGAGTGTGGTCTCTGGGGCCAACGTCCTGACTTTC. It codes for CAWSVVSGANVLTF.

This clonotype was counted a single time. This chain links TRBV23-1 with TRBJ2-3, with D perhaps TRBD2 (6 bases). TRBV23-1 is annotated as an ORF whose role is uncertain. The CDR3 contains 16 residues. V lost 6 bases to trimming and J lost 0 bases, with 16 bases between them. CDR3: CASSGGNYRSTDTQYF. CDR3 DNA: TGCGCCAGCAGCGGAGGGAATTATCGGAGCACAGATACGCAGTATTTT.

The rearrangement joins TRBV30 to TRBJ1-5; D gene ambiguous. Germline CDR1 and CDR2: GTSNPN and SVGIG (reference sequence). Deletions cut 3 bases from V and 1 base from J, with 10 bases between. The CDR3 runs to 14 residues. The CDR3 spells CAWRSSLSNQPQHF. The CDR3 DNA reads TGTGCCTGGAGATCCTCCCTGAGCAATCAGCCCCAGCATTTT.

The CDR3: CATRLGGDQPQHF. The CDR3 nucleotides are TGTGCCACCCGGTTAGGGGGGGATCAGCCCCAGCATTTT. The chain is built from TRBV19 and TRBJ1-5, with D tentatively TRBD1 (6 bases). Trimming shortened V by 10 bases and J by 5 bases, and 15 bases separated the two germline ends. Per the germline V gene, CDR1 is LNHDA and CDR2 is SQIVND (reference sequence). The CDR3 consists of 13 residues.

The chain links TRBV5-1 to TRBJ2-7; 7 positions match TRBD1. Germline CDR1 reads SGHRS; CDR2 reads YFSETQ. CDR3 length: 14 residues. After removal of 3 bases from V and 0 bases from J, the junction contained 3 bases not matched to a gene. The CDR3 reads CASSSDRNSYEQYF. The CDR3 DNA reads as TGCGCCAGCAGCTCGGACAGGAACTCCTACGAGCAGTACTTC. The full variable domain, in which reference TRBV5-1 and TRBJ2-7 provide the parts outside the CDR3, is KAGVTQTPRYLIKTRGQQVTLSCSPISGHRSVSWYQQTPGQGLQFLFEYFSETQRNKGNFPGRFSGRQFSNSRSEMNVSTLELGDSALYLCASSSDRNSYEQYFGPGTRLTVT.

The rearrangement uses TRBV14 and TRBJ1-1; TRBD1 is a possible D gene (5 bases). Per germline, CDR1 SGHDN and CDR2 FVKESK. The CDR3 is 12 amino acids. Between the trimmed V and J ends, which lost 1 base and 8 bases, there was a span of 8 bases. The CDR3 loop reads CASSQAQGEAFF. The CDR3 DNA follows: TGTGCCAGCAGCCAAGCCCAGGGCGAAGCTTTCTTT.

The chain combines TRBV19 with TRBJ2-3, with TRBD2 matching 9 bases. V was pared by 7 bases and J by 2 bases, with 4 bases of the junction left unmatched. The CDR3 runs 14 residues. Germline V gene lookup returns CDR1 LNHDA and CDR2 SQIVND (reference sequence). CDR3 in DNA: TGTGCCAGTAAAGGCGGGAGGGACACAGATACGCAGTATTTT. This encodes CASKGGRDTDTQYF.

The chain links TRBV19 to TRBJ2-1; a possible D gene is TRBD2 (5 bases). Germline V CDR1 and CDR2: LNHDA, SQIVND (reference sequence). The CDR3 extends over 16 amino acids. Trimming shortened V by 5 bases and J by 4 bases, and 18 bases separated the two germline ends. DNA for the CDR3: TGTGCCAGTAGTCCGCTAGCACCGAACGGGTACAATGAGCAGTTCTTC. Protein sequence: CASSPLAPNGYNEQFF.

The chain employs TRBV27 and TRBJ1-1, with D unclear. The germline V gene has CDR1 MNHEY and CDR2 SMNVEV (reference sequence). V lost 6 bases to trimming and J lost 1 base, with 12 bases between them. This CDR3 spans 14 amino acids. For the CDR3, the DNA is TGTGCCAGCAGGCTAGGACGGACGAACACTGAAGCTTTCTTT. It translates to CASRLGRTNTEAFF.

The CDR3 spells CASSLDENIQYF. In DNA form, the CDR3 reads TGTGCCAGCAGCTTAGACGAAAACATTCAGTACTTC. The chain employs TRBV13 and TRBJ2-4; D gene uncertain. V shed 1 base and J shed 5 bases, with 3 bases lying between them. There are 12 residues in the CDR3. The germline V gene has CDR1 PRHDT and CDR2 FYEKMQ (reference sequence).

The CDR3 reads CASSYFGVDGYTF. The CDR3 coding sequence is TGTGCCAGCAGTTACTTTGGGGTGGATGGCTACACCTTC. The V gene is TRBV12-3 or TRBV12-4, the J gene TRBJ1-2; no reliable D call. The CDR3 extends over 13 amino acids. The ends were cut back, 4 bases at V and 6 bases at J, with 12 bases in the middle.

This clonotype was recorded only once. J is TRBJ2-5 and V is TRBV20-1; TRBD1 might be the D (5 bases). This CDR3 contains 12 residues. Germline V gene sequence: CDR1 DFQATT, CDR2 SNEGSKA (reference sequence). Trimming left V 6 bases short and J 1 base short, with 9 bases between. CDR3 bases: TGCAGTGCCTCGGACACCCAAGAGACCCAGTACTTC. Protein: CSASDTQETQYF.

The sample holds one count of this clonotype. The CDR3 region is CASSQEGPRQGGYTF. In DNA form, the CDR3 reads TGTGCCAGCAGCCAAGAGGGACCTCGACAAGGTGGCTACACCTTC. The chain recombines TRBV14 with TRBJ1-2; maybe TRBD1 (5 bases). The germline gives CDR1 SGHDN, CDR2 FVKESK. V shed 0 bases and J shed 7 bases, with 15 bases lying between them. The CDR3 consists of 15 residues.

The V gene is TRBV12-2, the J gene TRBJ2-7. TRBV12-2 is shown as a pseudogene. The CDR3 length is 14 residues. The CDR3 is CASRLGTRTYEQYF. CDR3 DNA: TGTGCAAGTCGCTTAGGAACTCGAACCTACGAGCAGTACTTC.

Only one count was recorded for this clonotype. The CDR3 spells CATSREIRTLRRGSQPQHF. The CDR3, as DNA: TGTGCCACCAGCAGAGAAATCCGTACCCTGAGGAGGGGCAGTCAGCCCCAGCATTTT. The rearrangement joins TRBV15 to TRBJ1-5; weak D call: TRBD1 (5 bases). The CDR3 loop spans 19 amino acids. Trimming stripped 0 bases from V and 6 bases from J, with 24 bases between. Germline V gene lookup returns CDR1 LNHNV and CDR2 YYDKDF (reference sequence).

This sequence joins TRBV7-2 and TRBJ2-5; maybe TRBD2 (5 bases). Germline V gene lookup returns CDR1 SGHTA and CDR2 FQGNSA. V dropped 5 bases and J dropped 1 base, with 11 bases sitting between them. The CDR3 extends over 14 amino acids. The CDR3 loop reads CASSQAAFQETQYF. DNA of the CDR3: TGTGCCAGCAGCCAAGCGGCATTCCAAGAGACCCAGTACTTC.